This is a list of T cell receptor beta chains from one sample in a study of blood T cell repertoires in COVID-19. Clones were read by immunoSEQ multiplex PCR, and TCRdb kept only the in-frame ones, dropping some. The sample consists of just over 95,000 clones, 75% to 85% of them appearing once. Sequencing used peripheral blood. These receptors all come from a man aged 55 to 69 with acute or convalescent COVID-19. Each CDR3 is given with its conserved first and last residue. D genes are given only for firm matches. Expanded clones are given a class, and other clones once, few, many or no size at all.

TRBV9	.	once	TRBJ1-4	TGTGCCAGCAGCGCACGTGGGGGGGGCGAGGAAAAACTGTTTTTT	CASSARGGGEEKLFF
TRBV12-3/TRBV12-4	TRBD2	.	TRBJ2-1	TGTGCCAGCAGCCGAGGGAGGGGTGAGCAGTTCTTC	CASSRGRGEQFF
TRBV3-1/TRBV3-2	TRBD1	.	TRBJ1-2	TGTGCCAGCAGCCAGCCCGGGACAGAAACCTATGGCTACACCTTC	CASSQPGTETYGYTF
TRBV5-1	.	.	TRBJ2-7	TGCGCCAGCAGTCAGGACTCCTACGAGCAGTACTTC	CASSQDSYEQYF
TRBV18	TRBD1	.	TRBJ2-2	TGTGCCAGCTCACCGGGACAGGGGCTAGCCGGGGAGCTGTTTTTT	CASSPGQGLAGELFF
TRBV19	TRBD1	.	TRBJ2-1	TGTGCCAGTAGTCCCCGGGACAGACCCTCCTACAATGAGCAGTTCTTC	CASSPRDRPSYNEQFF
TRBV27	.	.	TRBJ1-1	TGTGCCAGCAGTTCAGGGACATCGAACACTGAAGCTTTCTTT	CASSSGTSNTEAFF
TRBV7-9	TRBD1	.	TRBJ1-5	TGTGCCAGCAGCCGCGGGGCCCTCGACAGGGGGATGCATCAGCCCCAGCATTTT	CASSRGALDRGMHQPQHF
TRBV29-1	.	.	TRBJ2-3	TGCAGCGTTTCAGAGGGAAGCGTGGGCACAGATACGCAGTATTTT	CSVSEGSVGTDTQYF
TRBV18	.	.	TRBJ2-7	TGTGCCAGCTCGCGGCAGGGCCTACGAGAGCAGTACTTC	CASSRQGLREQYF
TRBV5-5	.	.	TRBJ2-7	TGTGCCAGCAGCCGAATGATTGACTTGGTCGGCTACGAGCAGTACTTC	CASSRMIDLVGYEQYF
TRBV11-2	.	.	TRBJ2-1	TGTGCCAGCAGCCGAGAGGCAGTTAATAAGGGGTACAATGAGCAGTTCTTC	CASSREAVNKGYNEQFF
TRBV11-2	TRBD1	.	TRBJ1-3	TGTGCCAGCAGCTGGGGACAGGCCCGAACTGGAAACACCATATATTTT	CASSWGQARTGNTIYF
TRBV24-1	TRBD1	many	TRBJ2-1	TGTGCCACCAGTGAACAGGGGGACAATGAGCAGTTCTTC	CATSEQGDNEQFF
TRBV7-7	TRBD1	.	TRBJ2-5	TGTGCTAGCAGTCCCAGGGGGCTGGGAGAGACCCAGTACTTC	CASSPRGLGETQYF
TRBV29-1	TRBD2	.	TRBJ2-2	TGCAGCGTTGAAACTCTCGCCGAGGGGACTAGCGGGAGCGGGAGGGAGCTGTTTTTT	CSVETLAEGTSGSGRELFF
TRBV4-3	TRBD2	.	TRBJ2-3	TGCGCCAGCAGCCAAGAAACTAGCGGGAGGGCCCCCCCAGATACGCAGTATTTT	CASSQETSGRAPPDTQYF
TRBV2	.	.	TRBJ1-2	TGTGCCAGCAGGGTTGGGACACTCGCTAACTATGGCTACACCTTC	CASRVGTLANYGYTF
TRBV2	TRBD1	.	TRBJ2-7	TGTGCCAGCAGTGAATTTCGACAGGGCTACGAGCAGTACTTC	CASSEFRQGYEQYF
TRBV27	TRBD1	.	TRBJ1-3	TGTGCCAGCAGTATAACAGGGGCCTCTGGAAACACCATATATTTT	CASSITGASGNTIYF
TRBV30	.	.	TRBJ2-4	TGTGCCTGGAGTGGCGTAGCCAAAAACATTCAGTACTTC	CAWSGVAKNIQYF
TRBV7-2	.	.	TRBJ2-7	TGTGCCAGCAGTCTAGTGGGCGGGGCCAGGGACGAGCAGTACTTC	CASSLVGGARDEQYF
TRBV11-3	.	once	TRBJ2-2	TGTGCCAGCAGCTGGGCTAGCCGAGAGACCGGGGAGCTGTTTTTT	CASSWASRETGELFF
TRBV6-5	TRBD1	once	TRBJ2-1	TGTGCCAGCAAATCTTGGACAGGGGTCTACAATGAGCAGTTCTTC	CASKSWTGVYNEQFF
TRBV6-5	TRBD1	.	TRBJ1-5	TGTGCCAGCAGGGGGGACAGTTACACTGCTTGGGATTTT	CASRGDSYTAWDF
TRBV5-1	.	.	TRBJ2-3	TGCGCCAGCAGCTTGGAACTGAGCACAGATACGCAGTATTTT	CASSLELSTDTQYF
TRBV5-4	.	.	TRBJ1-1	TGTGCCAGCAGCCAGGCCCTAATGAACACTGAAGCTTTCTTT	CASSQALMNTEAFF
TRBV5-5	.	.	TRBJ2-1	TGTGCCAGCAGCTTGGATTGGGACACAGCCTACAATGAGCAGTTCTTC	CASSLDWDTAYNEQFF
TRBV29-1	.	.	TRBJ1-1	TGCAGCGTTAAAAGGCCAGGGCAAGTCGAAGCTTTCTTT	CSVKRPGQVEAFF
TRBV6-5	TRBD1	.	TRBJ1-5	TGTGCCAGCAGGACAGGGGGGTATAGCAATCAGCCCCAGCATTTT	CASRTGGYSNQPQHF
TRBV2	.	.	TRBJ2-2	TGTGCCAGCAGCGACGGGACACCCGGGGAGCTGTTTTTT	CASSDGTPGELFF
TRBV19	TRBD2	.	TRBJ2-3	TGTGCCAGTAGTAGCGGGGGGGCCTATTTAGATACGCAGTATTTT	CASSSGGAYLDTQYF
TRBV2	TRBD1	.	TRBJ2-7	TGTGCCAGCAGTGTAGGGGGCGACGAGCAGTACTTC	CASSVGGDEQYF
TRBV7-6	.	.	TRBJ2-1	TGTGCCAGCAGCCCCCCCGTCTGGGCGTCTTACAATGAGCAGTTCTTC	CASSPPVWASYNEQFF
TRBV19	.	.	TRBJ1-4	TGTGCCAGTAGTATGAGGGCGGAAAGTGAAAAACTGTTTTTT	CASSMRAESEKLFF
TRBV24-1	TRBD1	.	TRBJ1-5	TGTGCCACCGAGGGGGCGCGGAATCAGCCCCAGCATTTT	CATEGARNQPQHF
TRBV3-1/TRBV3-2	TRBD1	.	TRBJ2-7	TGTGCCAGCAGCCATTATCTTCGCAGGACAGGCACCGTGAAGGAGTACTTC	CASSHYLRRTGTVKEYF
TRBV5-4	.	few	TRBJ1-5	TGTGCCAGCAGCTTCCAGGGGATTGGCAATCAGCCCCAGCATTTT	CASSFQGIGNQPQHF
TRBV19	.	once	TRBJ2-6	TGTGCCAGTACGACAGGCTCTGGGGCCAACGTCCTGACTTTC	CASTTGSGANVLTF
TRBV18	.	.	TRBJ1-1	TGTGCCAGCTCACCGGGGACTGACGCACTGATGGCTTTCTTT	CASSPGTDALMAFF
TRBV29-1	TRBD1	.	TRBJ1-5	TGCAGCGCGTATACAGGGGGCAATCAGCCCCAGCATTTT	CSAYTGGNQPQHF
TRBV13	.	.	TRBJ1-2	TGTGCCAGCAGCTTGGGACTGACCTATGGCTACACCTTC	CASSLGLTYGYTF
TRBV14	TRBD2	.	TRBJ2-3	TGTGCCAGCAGCCAGCAGTCCGGGACTAGTTTTGACACAGATACGCAGTATTTT	CASSQQSGTSFDTDTQYF
TRBV25-1	TRBD1	.	TRBJ2-6	TGTGCCAGCAGTGACGGGACAGTTATTCCTGGGGCCAACGTCCTGACTTTC	CASSDGTVIPGANVLTF
TRBV27	.	.	TRBJ1-6	TGTGCCAGCAGTTTTGACAGGATTTACTCCTATAATTCACCCCTCCACTTT	CASSFDRIYSYNSPLHF
TRBV19	.	.	TRBJ2-1	TGTGCCAGTAGTACGGGGTTTAGACAAGGGCAGTTCTTC	CASSTGFRQGQFF
TRBV6-4	TRBD1	.	TRBJ1-1	TGTGCCAGCAAAATGACAGGGGCAAACGAAGCTTTCTTT	CASKMTGANEAFF
TRBV7-8	TRBD2	.	TRBJ2-1	TGTGCCAGCAGCTTAAGCGGGGCGATATACAATGAGCAGTTCTTC	CASSLSGAIYNEQFF
TRBV6-1	.	.	TRBJ1-2	TGTGCCAGCAGTGAAGGGGGGGGAAACTATGGCTACACCTTC	CASSEGGGNYGYTF
TRBV11-3	TRBD2	once	TRBJ2-3	TGTGCCAGCAGCTGGGGACTAGCGGGAGGAACTAGCACAGATACGCAGTATTTT	CASSWGLAGGTSTDTQYF
TRBV5-6	.	.	TRBJ1-2	TGTGCCAGCAGCTGGTCCAGCAGGGGAACAAATGGCTACACCTTC	CASSWSSRGTNGYTF
TRBV7-8	TRBD2	few	TRBJ2-1	TGTGCCAGCAGCTTAAGCGGGAGGACCGGGGGGAATGAGCAGTTCTTC	CASSLSGRTGGNEQFF
TRBV24-1	.	.	TRBJ1-5	TGTGCCTTGAGGGGGTTTGGCAATCAGCCCCAGCATTTT	CALRGFGNQPQHF
TRBV29-1	.	few	TRBJ1-1	TGCAGCGTTGACGAAACAGTGAACACTGAAGCTTTCTTT	CSVDETVNTEAFF
TRBV5-1	.	.	TRBJ2-3	TGCGCCAGCAGCTTGGGGCAGTACGCAGATACGCAGTATTTT	CASSLGQYADTQYF
TRBV10-2	TRBD2	.	TRBJ2-1	TGCGCCAGCAGGGAGGCGCGGGGGGGCTACAATGAGCAGTTCTTC	CASREARGGYNEQFF
TRBV7-2	.	.	TRBJ2-5	TGTGCCAGCAGCTCCGGACAGTATCGGGAGACCCAGTACTTC	CASSSGQYRETQYF
TRBV27	TRBD2	.	TRBJ2-3	TGTGCCAGCAGTACCCCGGGACTAGCGGGCAGAAGCACAGATACGCAGTATTTT	CASSTPGLAGRSTDTQYF
TRBV10-1	.	.	TRBJ2-3	TGCGCCAGCAGTGACCAGCGATTATTGGGGCGGACGGATACGCAGTATTTT	CASSDQRLLGRTDTQYF
TRBV3-1/TRBV3-2	.	.	TRBJ1-2	TGTGCCAGCAGCCAAGACGGTGGGGCCCGGTATGGCTACACCTTC	CASSQDGGARYGYTF